This T cell receptor (beta chain) was identified during a study of CD8+ T cells in alopecia areata (dated by TCRdb to the late 2010s). In terms of the full investigation: In both human patients and the C3H/HeJ mouse model, the study applied high-throughput TCRbeta sequencing to look at T cell clonal expansion in alopecia areata. Scalp tissue and sorted CD4+ and CD8+ peripheral blood T cells from patchy and totalis/universalis alopecia areata patients and from healthy controls were covered by human TCRbeta sequencing. Scalp clonality was compared across normal scalp (n=4), patchy alopecia areata scalp (n=8), and alopecia totalis/universalis scalp (n=8). RNA was obtained with the PAXgene miRNA kit for fixed scalp, the miRNeasy kit for PBMCs, and the RNeasy kit for mouse skin. TCRbeta CDR3 regions were amplified by immunoSEQ multiplex PCR with 35 Vbeta forward and 13 Jbeta reverse primers. Study-wide conclusions, independent of this receptor: Resident alphabeta T cells in normal human skin are also sequenced, complicating scalp TCR repertoire analysis, unlike mouse skin dominated by gammadelta T cells. Lesional scalp, especially in alopecia totalis/universalis, showed higher clonality and more expanded CD8+ clones than normal scalp, suggesting antigenic drive. Shared TCR sequences between patients were less evident than in mice, which may be partly attributable to HLA diversity in the patient population.

PBMCs were isolated by density centrifugation and stained for CD3, CD4 and CD8, and CD4+ and CD8+ T cells were sorted on a FACSAria. Scalp biopsies and blood samples were provided by unaffected controls. V and J are truncated by 8 bases and 5 bases respectively, leaving an intervening sequence of 12 bases. From its cysteine to its phenylalanine, the CDR3 spans 12 amino acids. The CDR3 DNA has 36 bases and is translated from base 1. To note about this clone: Its antigen has not been determined. No base quality information exists; no much larger clone differs at one position.

Library preparation used the immunoSEQ multiplex PCR assay. RNA was extracted from all samples and reverse transcribed into cDNA as template for TCR sequencing. SuperScript III was used to make first-strand cDNA, primed with a 2:1 mix of oligo-dT and random hexamers. Amplification bias was assessed with a synthetic immune receptor repertoire, and residual bias was removed computationally. In the authors' own workflow: Raw reads were preprocessed to remove errors, and CDR3 was defined according to IMGT conventions as the region from the conserved cysteine to phenylalanine. To get clonality, Shannon entropy was normalized by log2 of the number of productive unique TCRs and the result was subtracted from 1. CD4 or CD8 identity of scalp clones was inferred by cross-referencing scalp TCRbeta sequences with sorted blood CD4 and CD8 repertoires. Drawn from immuneACCESS, this table holds only the in-frame rearrangements with V and J called that TCRdb kept. Clones are partly lost; checked studies trace under half to an unresolved V gene and leave the rest unexplained. V and J calls and clone size are those listed in that table; D and trimming were worked out from the DNA. The sample yields 110,000 or so clones; approximately 58% were counted once. The ten largest clones take up around 2.7% of the sample.

The sample taken for sequencing was CD4+ T cells sorted from blood. The receptor chain draws on TRBV23-1 and TRBJ2-5; D gene: possibly TRBD1, on 5 matching bases. TRBV23-1 is assigned to the ORF class and has an uncertain function. This sequence originates from a human donor in good health. The DNA sequence is TGCGCCAGCCGACAGTCTTCGGAGACCCAGTACTTC. The encoded protein is CASRQSSETQYF.